This record looks at one T cell receptor beta chain sequence and its context. The antigen remains undetermined. Trimming removed 0 bases from V and 5 bases from J, with 10 bases in between. This CDR3 is 14 amino acids long. Germline V gene lookup returns CDR1 SGHTA and CDR2 FQGNSA. Here immunoSEQ multiplex PCR was the method, and the copy in TCRdb shows in-frame clones only, minus some. The sample shows 60,000 to 70,000 clones, approximately 83% of them seen only once. The data originate from a study of identifying expanded T cells in peripheral blood. Study-wide results and caveats: Roughly 1.1 clones differed between technical replicates, versus approximately 16 and 20 over time. Variance in clone template counts between approximately 2-week samples significantly increased with total template count across all healthy donors.

Collection occurred without any documented infections or immune events in donors. Material: blood. This TCR came from a person between 18 and 69 years old in good health. The chain recombines TRBV7-2 with TRBJ2-5; TRBD2 is a possible D gene (5 bases). As DNA, the CDR3 is TGTGCCAGCAGCTTAGCCCGCGGCGGGGAGACCCAGTACTTC. Translating it yields CASSLARGGETQYF.